This T cell receptor beta chain was sequenced in a study of blood T cell repertoires in COVID-19. Study in general: The study drew acute and convalescent COVID-19 samples from the United States, Italy and Spain. PBMCs, B-cell-depleted T cells, or T cells provided the cDNA or gDNA that made up the material.

Trimming cost V 5 bases and J 3 bases, with 16 bases left between them. In germline, CDR1 is SEHNR, CDR2 FQNEAQ (reference sequence). This CDR3 region has 16 residues. Per the original methods: Reference gene primer amplification in the assay estimated nucleated cell counts. Measured with immunoSEQ multiplex PCR; TCRdb has only the in-frame clones, and not every one. That table supplies the V and J calls and clone size; D and trimming were determined from the DNA. The data contain tens of thousands of clones, around 83% of them singletons. The chain combines TRBV7-9 with TRBJ1-4, with D possibly matching TRBD1 (5 bases). The specimen sequenced was peripheral blood. The receptor was derived from a man aged 50 to 59 with acute or convalescent COVID-19. CDR3 sequence: CASSEFLQTANEKLFF. The CDR3 DNA follows: TGTGCCAGCAGCGAATTTTTACAGACAGCTAATGAAAAACTGTTTTTT.